The 10 T cell receptor beta chains in this list originate from one sample, sequenced in a study of blood T cell repertoires in COVID-19. Assay used: immunoSEQ multiplex PCR; TCRdb lists only in-frame clones, some missing. The sample holds about 270,000 clones, 90% seen once. Sequencing was done on a sample of PBMCs or T cells enriched from blood (not recorded which). These receptors were taken from a woman younger than 45 with acute COVID-19.

This chain links TRBV13 with TRBJ1-2, with 10 bases aligning to TRBD1. V gave up 4 bases and J gave up 2 bases; unmatched junction bases: 1. CDR1 is PRHDT, CDR2 FYEKMQ, per germline (reference sequence). The CDR3 length is 14 residues. Here the CDR3 DNA reads TGTGCCAGCAGCTCGGGACAGGGGAACTATGGCTACACCTTC. Translation: CASSSGQGNYGYTF. Together with reference TRBV13 and TRBJ1-2, the CDR3 gives the full variable domain: AAGVIQSPRHLIKEKRETATLKCYPIPRHDTVYWYQQGPGQDPQFLISFYEKMQSDKGSIPDRFSAQQFSDYHSELNMSSLELGDSALYFCASSSGQGNYGYTFGSGTRLTVV.

The rearrangement links TRBV4-2 to TRBJ1-3; 7 bases are a match to TRBD1. Germline values: CDR1 LGHNA, CDR2 YNFKEQ. Trimming removed 1 base from V and 1 base from J; junction bases left unmatched: 10. The CDR3 is 18 residues long. CDR3 bases: TGTGCCAGCAGCCAAGCCTCGTCCCGGACAGGTTCTGGAAACACCATATATTTT. This codes for CASSQASSRTGSGNTIYF.

The rearrangement joins TRBV12-3 or TRBV12-4 to TRBJ2-5; no firm D call. The CDR3 consists of 13 residues. The V gene lost 5 bases and the J gene lost 0 bases, with 7 bases spanning the gap. CDR3 amino acids: CASSPNNQETQYF. CDR3 nucleotides: TGTGCCAGCAGTCCAAACAACCAAGAGACCCAGTACTTC.

V and J are TRBV5-1 and TRBJ2-3, with 11 bases matching TRBD2. The J segment lost 3 bases and the V segment lost 3 bases, leaving 3 bases of the junction unmatched. The length of the CDR3 is 15 residues. From germline, CDR1 is SGHRS and CDR2 YFSETQ. The CDR3 is CASSSTSGRTDTQYF. DNA of the CDR3: TGCGCCAGCAGCTCAACTAGCGGGAGAACAGATACGCAGTATTTT.

This clone is a singleton in its sample. This chain links TRBV2 with TRBJ2-7; TRBD1 matches 7 bases. Germline CDR1 SNHLY, CDR2 FYNNEI. Trimming took 8 bases from V and 3 from J; bases not matched to a gene: 10. The CDR3 runs 14 residues. The CDR3, as DNA: TGTGCCAGCCTCCGCCGGGACAGAGACTACGAGCAGTACTTC. This encodes CASLRRDRDYEQYF.

The V and J genes are TRBV28 and TRBJ2-2; no clear D gene. Trimming shortened V by 3 bases and J by 0 bases, and 8 bases separated the two germline ends. The CDR3 extends over 15 amino acids. Per the germline V gene, CDR1 is MDHEN and CDR2 is SYDVKM. This CDR3 reads CASSFRQANTGELFF. CDR3 DNA: TGTGCCAGCAGTTTCCGACAAGCGAACACCGGGGAGCTGTTTTTT.

This chain connects TRBV4-1 to TRBJ1-5; D ambiguous. The V end lost 0 bases, the J end lost 5 bases, and 8 bases lay between the germline ends. The CDR3 is made up of 14 amino acids. Germline CDR1 reads MGHRA; CDR2 reads YSYEKL. The CDR3 DNA sequence: TGCGCCAGCAGCCAAGATCGGTTAGATCAGCCCCAGCATTTT. Translating it yields CASSQDRLDQPQHF.

This clone appeared a single time. The CDR3 sequence: CASSWTNLELENEQFF. In DNA, the CDR3 is TGCGCCAGCAGTTGGACTAATTTGGAATTGGAGAATGAGCAGTTCTTC. The chain uses TRBV5-1 and TRBJ2-1, with a possible D match to TRBD2 (6 bases). V was clipped by 5 bases and J by 7 bases, with 22 bases between them. This CDR3 has 16 amino acids. From germline, CDR1 is SGHRS and CDR2 YFSETQ.

The genes are TRBV2 and TRBJ2-1; maybe TRBD1 (6 bases). Germline loops: CDR1 SNHLY, CDR2 FYNNEI. V gave up 7 bases and J gave up 0 bases, with 13 bases separating them. This CDR3 region has 15 residues. DNA for the CDR3: TGTGCCAGCACCCCGCAGGGGAGCTCCTACAATGAGCAGTTCTTC. Protein: CASTPQGSSYNEQFF.

The V and J genes are TRBV28 and TRBJ2-2; TRBD2 matches 8 bases. The germline CDR1 and CDR2 sequences are MDHEN and SYDVKM. This CDR3 contains 15 residues. V gave up 6 bases and J gave up 6 bases; unmatched junction bases: 9. The CDR3 bases are TGTGCCAGCAGAGTTTTGCGGGAGGAGTCCGGGGAGCTGTTTTTT. Translated: CASRVLREESGELFF.